A single sample gave rise to the 15 T cell receptor beta chains below, sequenced in a study of blood T cells in healthy people across ages. Through a sample-barcoded 5' primer and a J-beta primer mix, a second PCR was run for roughly 6 to 12 cycles. TCRdb re-derived calls from the 5' RACE reads in MiXCR, one entry per CDR3 protein. The sample lists 800,000 or so distinct CDR3 sequences; approximately 67% were seen once. Sequencing was carried out using blood. The source of these receptors is a man aged 25 to 40 in good health.

This clonotype appeared a few times. V and J are TRBV7-2 and TRBJ1-2; a weak D match, TRBD1 (5 bases). The CDR3 is 15 amino acids. Germline CDR1 SGHTA, CDR2 FQGNSA. With 5 bases removed from V and 1 base from J, the gap between germline ends came to 14 bases. DNA of the CDR3: TGTGCCAGCAGCGCCCAGGGTGGGGATAACTATGGCTACACCTTC. It codes for CASSAQGGDNYGYTF.

The rearrangement uses TRBV11-3 and TRBJ2-7; 8 bases are a match to TRBD1. V gave up 1 base and J gave up 5 bases; unmatched junction bases: 7. Germline CDR1 reads SGHNT; CDR2 reads YENEEA. The CDR3 spans 15 residues. The CDR3 here is CASSLGVDRAHEQYF. The CDR3 nucleotides read TGTGCCAGCAGCTTAGGGGTGGACAGGGCCCACGAGCAGTACTTC. Full variable domain (remainder filled in from reference TRBV11-3 and TRBJ2-7): EAGVVQSPRYKIIEKKQPVAFWCNPISGHNTLYWYLQNLGQGPELLIRYENEEAVDDSQLPKDRFSAERLKGVDSTLKIQPAELGDSAVYLCASSLGVDRAHEQYFGPGTRLTVT.

The rearrangement links TRBV4-2 to TRBJ2-7; 7 positions agree with TRBD1. V lost 4 bases and J lost 6; bases outside the gene matches: 6. The V gene's germline CDR1 is LGHNA and CDR2 YNFKEQ. CDR3 length: 13 amino acids. CDR3 nucleotides: TGTGCCAGCAGCCCGAACCGGGACAGCGAGCAGTACTTC. Its translation: CASSPNRDSEQYF.

The rearrangement uses TRBV7-3 and TRBJ2-1; D unclear. Deletions cut 0 bases from V and 7 bases from J, with 10 bases between. CDR1 and CDR2 (germline): SGHTA, FQGTGA. The CDR3 has 14 residues. For the CDR3, the DNA is TGTGCCAGCAGCTTAACAGGGTGGGGAAATGAGCAGTTCTTC. Translation: CASSLTGWGNEQFF.

The chain recombines TRBV11-3 with TRBJ2-5; 8 bases line up with TRBD1. Germline V gene lookup returns CDR1 SGHNT and CDR2 YENEEA. Trimming cost V 1 base and J 5 bases; bases outside gene matches: 3. This CDR3 is 14 amino acids long. CDR3 sequence (DNA): TGTGCCAGCAGCTTAGGGACAGGGTACGAGACCCAGTACTTC. Its translation is CASSLGTGYETQYF. Full variable domain (missing parts from reference TRBV11-3 and TRBJ2-5): EAGVVQSPRYKIIEKKQPVAFWCNPISGHNTLYWYLQNLGQGPELLIRYENEEAVDDSQLPKDRFSAERLKGVDSTLKIQPAELGDSAVYLCASSLGTGYETQYFGPGTRLLVL.

The V gene is TRBV21-1, the J gene TRBJ2-5; the table's D gene call, TRBD1, was not cross checked with the DNA. TRBV21-1 is listed as a pseudogene. CDR3 length: 17 residues. Here the CDR3 reads CASSKAGHAGNGETQYF. DNA of the CDR3: TGTGCCAGCAGCAAGGCCGGACATGCAGGGAATGGAGAGACCCAGTACTTC.

There are a few counts of this clonotype. J is TRBJ1-5 and V is TRBV29-1; D is uncertain. This CDR3 contains 13 residues. With 5 bases removed from V and 3 bases from J, the gap between germline ends came to 11 bases. Germline V gives CDR1 SQVTM, CDR2 ANQGSEA. Here the CDR3 reads CSVRATVNQPQHF. The CDR3 DNA is TGCAGCGTTCGGGCCACAGTCAATCAGCCCCAGCATTTT.

The chain employs TRBV24-1 and TRBJ2-5; perhaps D is TRBD1 or TRBD2 (5 bases each). The CDR3 is 16 residues long. In germline, CDR1 is KGHDR, CDR2 SFDVKD. V gave up 1 base and J gave up 5 bases, with 16 bases separating them. CDR3 loop: CATSDFGAGSPETQYF. Here the CDR3 DNA reads TGTGCCACCAGTGATTTTGGGGCAGGGAGTCCGGAGACCCAGTACTTC.

This clonotype was found a few times. Written as DNA, the CDR3 is TGTGCCAGCAGCTACAACAGGGGTGATGAGCAGTTCTTC. It is translated as CASSYNRGDEQFF. This chain joins TRBV7-3 and TRBJ2-1; 7 positions match TRBD1. Germline trimming cut 4 bases from V and 8 bases from J; bases unmatched to any gene: 5. The CDR3 has 13 amino acids. Per the germline V gene, CDR1 is SGHTA and CDR2 is FQGTGA.

The V and J genes are TRBV20-1 and TRBJ1-2; D is unresolved. Trimming removed 3 bases from V and 7 bases from J, with 18 bases in between. This CDR3 region has 14 residues. Germline values: CDR1 DFQATT, CDR2 SNEGSKA (reference sequence). The CDR3 loop reads CSASPEGLKSGYTF. The CDR3 bases are TGCAGTGCTAGTCCCGAGGGCCTTAAGTCTGGCTACACCTTC.

There are a few counts of this clonotype. The chain combines TRBV28 with TRBJ2-5; D not resolved. Germline V gene sequence: CDR1 MDHEN, CDR2 SYDVKM. V lost 4 bases to trimming and J lost 5 bases, with 8 bases between them. The CDR3 consists of 12 residues. DNA for the CDR3: TGTGCCAGCAGTTCCCCACGGGAGACCCAGTACTTC. This translates into CASSSPRETQYF.

In nucleotides, the CDR3 is TGTGCCAGCAGCCTGCGGGGGGCAAGAGGTGAAAAACTGTTTTTT. The encoded protein is CASSLRGARGEKLFF. This chain connects TRBV4-2 to TRBJ1-4, with D perhaps TRBD1 (6 bases). The germline V gene has CDR1 LGHNA and CDR2 YNFKEQ. V shed 4 bases and J shed 7 bases, with 16 bases lying between them. This CDR3 contains 15 residues.

The chain links TRBV29-1 to TRBJ2-7; D gene ambiguous. In germline, CDR1 is SQVTM, CDR2 ANQGSEA. The CDR3 has 15 residues. Trimming removed 4 bases from V and 2 bases from J, with 18 bases in between. CDR3 sequence reads: CSVVVRIQRTYEQYF. The CDR3, as DNA: TGCAGCGTTGTCGTCCGGATACAGCGCACCTACGAGCAGTACTTC.

This clonotype was observed at least ten times. The chain carries TRBV3-1 and TRBJ2-4; 9 bases are a match to TRBD2. The CDR3 loop spans 16 amino acids. The V segment lost 5 bases and the J segment 13 bases; nucleotides outside the gene matches: 18. Per germline, CDR1 LGHDT and CDR2 YNNKEL (reference sequence). CDR3 amino acids: CASSSPPGLADLEQYF. As DNA, the CDR3 is TGTGCCAGCAGCTCTCCTCCGGGACTAGCCGACCTGGAGCAGTACTTC.

The chain carries TRBV7-9 and TRBJ2-1; D may be TRBD1 (7 bases). Germline CDR1 SEHNR, CDR2 FQNEAQ (reference sequence). There are 18 residues in the CDR3. Trimming stripped 2 bases from V and 5 bases from J, with 22 bases between. CDR3 loop: CASSLKAGGRGSHNEQFF. DNA for the CDR3: TGTGCCAGCAGCTTAAAGGCCGGGGGCAGGGGGTCCCACAATGAGCAGTTCTTC.